This T cell receptor beta chain was sequenced in a study of T-cell reconstitution after alpha-beta-depleted transplantation in children. General study results and limits: Day-60 TCRbeta diversity that was high in some patients was derived from surviving recipient T cells and thymic progenitors. When one year had passed after transplant, most T-cell counts and diversity came from newly produced T cells.

A word on this clonotype: Its antigen is not known.

The authors prepared the TCRbeta library with unique molecular identifiers. TCRdb reprocessed the PCR reads via MiXCR and lists one record per CDR3 protein. The sample lists hundreds of thousands of distinct CDR3 sequences, about 7.3% seen once, with around 9.8% in the top ten. The CDR3 totals 16 residues. Trimming at V came to 7 bases and at J to 5 bases, leaving 13 bases not matched to a gene. CDR1 is LNHDA and CDR2 is SQIVND in the germline V gene (reference sequence). The sequenced sample was peripheral blood, obtained 360 days after TCRalphabeta/CD19-depleted stem cell transplant. The chain recombines TRBV19 with TRBJ2-2; TRBD2 agrees at 7 bases. This clonotype was obtained from a female patient aged 2 to 10 who had a stem cell transplant for Fanconi anemia, so the T cells may come from the graft donor. CDR3 in amino acids: CASNPGTSVITGELFF. CDR3 DNA sequence: TGTGCCAGTAATCCGGGAACTAGCGTTATAACCGGGGAGCTGTTTTTT.